This TCR beta chain was observed in a study of blood T cell repertoires in COVID-19. The CDR3 has 16 residues. Between the trimmed V and J ends, which lost 0 bases and 2 bases, there was a span of 13 bases. CDR1 and CDR2 from the germline V gene are MNHEY and SVGAGI. In the original processing: Amplification of reference gene primers provided the estimated nucleated cell counts. Method: immunoSEQ multiplex PCR; TCRdb's copy keeps in-frame clones and lacks some. V, J and clone size are taken as reported in that table, and D and trimming were inferred from the DNA itself. The sample records about 210,000 clones, 81% being singletons.

The chain carries TRBV6-5 and TRBJ1-2; D gene uncertain. Sequencing was carried out using PBMCs or T cells enriched from blood (not recorded which). This receptor was identified in a woman between 50 and 59 years old with acute COVID-19. The CDR3 sequence is CASSYSPGKSNYGYTF. The CDR3 DNA follows: TGTGCCAGCAGTTACTCTCCGGGGAAATCCAACTATGGCTACACCTTC.